Listed below are T cell receptor beta chains from one sample, sequenced in a study of T cell changes during pregnancy in multiple sclerosis. Measured with immunoSEQ multiplex PCR; TCRdb has only the in-frame clones, and not every one. The sample shows around 72,000 clones, 91% of them seen only once. This sample comprised peripheral blood, obtained in the third trimester of pregnancy. Receptors originate from a female donor in good health, enrolled as a control in a pregnancy study. The CDR3 runs from the conserved cysteine through the conserved F or W. The order of the fields is D gene, J gene, clone size, V gene, CDR3 DNA, CDR3 protein. D genes are given only for firm matches. Clone size is shown for a subset of rows, as once, few, many or a class of expanded clone.

TRBD1 | TRBJ2-5 | . | TRBV6-6 | TGTGCCAGCAGTTACGGTCAGGGGGCGCGGGAGACCCAGTACTTC | CASSYGQGARETQYF
. | TRBJ2-1 | . | TRBV21-1 | TGTGCCAGCAGCAAAGCGCCAGTGAACAATGAGCAGTTCTTC | CASSKAPVNNEQFF
. | TRBJ1-2 | . | TRBV7-2 | TGTGCCAGCAGCTTAAGCAGGAACTATGGCTACACCTTC | CASSLSRNYGYTF
. | TRBJ2-2 | . | TRBV5-6 | TGTGCCAGCAGCTTGCAGCTTGGGGGGATTTTCACCGGGGAGCTGTTTTTT | CASSLQLGGIFTGELFF
. | TRBJ2-7 | . | TRBV27 | TGTGCCAGCAGTTTATCCCCCGAACTAAGCGAGCAGTACTTC | CASSLSPELSEQYF
TRBD1 | TRBJ2-7 | once | TRBV4-1 | TGCGCCAGCAGCCAAGAGGGGCCGGACAGGGGGCGAGCCTACGAGCAGTACTTC | CASSQEGPDRGRAYEQYF
TRBD1 | TRBJ1-4 | . | TRBV25-1 | TGTGCCAGCAGGGAATCAGGGGGTTGGACAACTAATGAAAAACTGTTTTTT | CASRESGGWTTNEKLFF
TRBD1 | TRBJ2-6 | . | TRBV30 | TGTGCCTGGAGTGTCGGGACAGGGGTCCCCTCTGGGGCCAACGTCCTGACTTTC | CAWSVGTGVPSGANVLTF
TRBD1 | TRBJ2-7 | . | TRBV7-2 | TGTGCCAGCAGCTTAGGAGACAGGGAGTTCTACGAGCAGTACTTC | CASSLGDREFYEQYF
. | TRBJ2-7 | . | TRBV5-1 | TGCGCCAGCAGCTTGGAGTCAGGATCTTACGAGCAGTACTTC | CASSLESGSYEQYF